This section outlines one T cell receptor beta chain sequence together with its context. The V gene's germline CDR1 is LNHNV and CDR2 YYDKDF (reference sequence). Trimming took 5 bases from V and 4 from J; bases not matched to a gene: 8. CDR3 length equals 15 residues. This record belongs to a study of blood T cell repertoires in COVID-19. The protocol was immunoSEQ multiplex PCR, while the TCRdb copy is restricted to in-frame clones and leaves out a portion. The table lists 30,000 to 40,000 clones, around nine tenths of them singletons. The gene calls are TRBV15 and TRBJ2-1, with 7 bases fitting TRBD1. The clonotype was recovered from a human donor with active COVID-19. The donor label of this sample is uncertain. The sample comprised peripheral blood. CDR3 residues: CATSAPQGLYNEQFF. The CDR3 nucleotides read TGTGCCACCAGCGCGCCACAGGGGTTATACAATGAGCAGTTCTTC.